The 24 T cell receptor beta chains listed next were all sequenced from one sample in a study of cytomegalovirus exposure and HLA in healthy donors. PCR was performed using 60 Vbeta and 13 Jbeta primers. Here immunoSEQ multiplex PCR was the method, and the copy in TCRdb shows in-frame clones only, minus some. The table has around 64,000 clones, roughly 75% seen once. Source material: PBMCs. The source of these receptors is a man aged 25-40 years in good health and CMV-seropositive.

This CDR3 reads CASPLRSTQETQYF. CDR3 DNA: TGTGCCAGCCCCCTTCGCTCAACTCAAGAGACCCAGTACTTC. This chain joins TRBV6-1 and TRBJ2-5; D remains unclear. Trimming removed 8 bases from V and 2 bases from J, with 15 bases in between. Germline V gives CDR1 MNHNS, CDR2 SASEGT. CDR3 length: 14 amino acids.

The CDR3 nucleotides are TGTGCCAGCAGCTTAGGAGGGACTAGCGGGGACTACGAGCAGTACTTC. It specifies CASSLGGTSGDYEQYF. The V gene is TRBV7-8, the J gene TRBJ2-7; the match to TRBD2 covers 13 bases. Germline V gives CDR1 SGHVS, CDR2 FQNEAQ. Unmatched junction bases numbered 3, after V lost 1 base and J lost 3 bases. The CDR3 consists of 16 residues.

The CDR3 region has the DNA TGTGCCAGCAGCTTTACGGGGACAGGGCTCGGCGAGCAGTACTTC. Translated, it gives CASSFTGTGLGEQYF. The chain has TRBV7-2 and TRBJ2-7, with 9 bases matching TRBD1. The V gene's germline CDR1 is SGHTA and CDR2 FQGNSA. CDR3 length: 15 amino acids. The trim removed 3 bases at V and 6 bases at J, leaving 9 bases unmatched.

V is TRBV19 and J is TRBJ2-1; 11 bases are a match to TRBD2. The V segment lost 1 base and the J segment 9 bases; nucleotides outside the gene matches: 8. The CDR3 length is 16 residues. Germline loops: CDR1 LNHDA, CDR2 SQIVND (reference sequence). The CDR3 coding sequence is TGTGCCAGTAGTATAGTTTGGCTAGCGGGGGGAGGTGAGCAGTTCTTC. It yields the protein CASSIVWLAGGGEQFF.

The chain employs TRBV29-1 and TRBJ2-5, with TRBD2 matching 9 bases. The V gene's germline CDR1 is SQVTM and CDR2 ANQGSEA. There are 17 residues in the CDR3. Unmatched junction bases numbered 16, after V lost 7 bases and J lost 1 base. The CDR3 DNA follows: TGCAGCGCAACAATCATACCGGGACTAGCCTTCCAAGAGACCCAGTACTTC. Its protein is CSATIIPGLAFQETQYF. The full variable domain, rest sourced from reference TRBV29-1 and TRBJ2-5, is SAVISQKPSRDICQRGTSLTIQCQVDSQVTMMFWYRQQPGQSLTLIATANQGSEATYESGFVIDKFPISRPNLTFSTLTVSNMSPEDSSIYLCSATIIPGLAFQETQYFGPGTRLLVL.

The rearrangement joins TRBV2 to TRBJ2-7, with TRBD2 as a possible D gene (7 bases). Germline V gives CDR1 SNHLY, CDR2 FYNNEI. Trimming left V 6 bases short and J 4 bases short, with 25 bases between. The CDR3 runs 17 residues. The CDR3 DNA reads TGTGCCAGCAGGGGGGGGCGACTAGAGGACCCAAGGTACGAGCAGTACTTC. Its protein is CASRGGRLEDPRYEQYF.

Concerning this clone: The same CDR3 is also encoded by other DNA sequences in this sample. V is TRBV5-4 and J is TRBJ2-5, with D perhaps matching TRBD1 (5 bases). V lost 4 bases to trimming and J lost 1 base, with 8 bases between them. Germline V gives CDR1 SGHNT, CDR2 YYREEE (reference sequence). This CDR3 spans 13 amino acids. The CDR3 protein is CASSPDSQETQYF. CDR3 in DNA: TGTGCCAGCAGCCCTGACAGCCAAGAGACCCAGTACTTC.

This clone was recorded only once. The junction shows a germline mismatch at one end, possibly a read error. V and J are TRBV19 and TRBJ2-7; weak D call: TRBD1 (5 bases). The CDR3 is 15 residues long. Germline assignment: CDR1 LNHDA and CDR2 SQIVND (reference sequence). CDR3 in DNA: TGTGCCAGTAGTGTAGATAGGACACCCACCTACGAGCAGTACTTC. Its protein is CASSVDRTPTYEQYF. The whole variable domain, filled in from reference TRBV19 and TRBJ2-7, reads DGGITQSPKYLFRKEGQNVTLSCEQNLNHDAMYWYRQDPGQGLRLIYYSQIVNDFQKGDIAEGYSVSREKKESFPLTVTSAQKNPTAFYLCASSVDRTPTYEQYFGPGTRLTVT.

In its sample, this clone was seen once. DNA of the CDR3: TGTGCCAGCAGCTCCGGAACAGGGGGCAGTCAGCCCCAGCATTTT. Encoded protein: CASSSGTGGSQPQHF. The chain is built from TRBV7-6 and TRBJ1-5, with TRBD1 matching 9 bases. The CDR3 runs 15 residues. The junction had 7 bases not matched to a gene; V was cut back by 4 bases and J by 6 bases. The germline CDR1 and CDR2 sequences are SGHVS and FNYEAQ. Supplemented by reference TRBV7-6 and TRBJ1-5, the full variable domain reads GAGVSQSPRYKVTKRGQDVALRCDPISGHVSLYWYRQALGQGPEFLTYFNYEAQQDKSGLPNDRFSAERPEGSISTLTIQRTEQRDSAMYRCASSSGTGGSQPQHFGDGTRLSIL.

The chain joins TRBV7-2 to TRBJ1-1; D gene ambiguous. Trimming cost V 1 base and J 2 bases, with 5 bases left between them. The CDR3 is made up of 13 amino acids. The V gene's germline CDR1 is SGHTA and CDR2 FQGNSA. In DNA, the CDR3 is TGTGCCAGCAGCTTAGGGGCTAACACTGAAGCTTTCTTT. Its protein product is CASSLGANTEAFF.

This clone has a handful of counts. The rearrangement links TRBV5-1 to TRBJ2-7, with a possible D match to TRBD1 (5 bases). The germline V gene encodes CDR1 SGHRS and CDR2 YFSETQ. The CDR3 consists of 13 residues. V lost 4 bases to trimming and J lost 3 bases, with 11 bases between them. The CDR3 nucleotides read TGCGCCAGCAGCCCGCCGACAGTCTACGAGCAGTACTTC. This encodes CASSPPTVYEQYF.

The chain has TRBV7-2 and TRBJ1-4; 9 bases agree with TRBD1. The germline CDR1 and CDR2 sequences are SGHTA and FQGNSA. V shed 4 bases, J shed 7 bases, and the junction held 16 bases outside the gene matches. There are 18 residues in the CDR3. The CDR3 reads CASSSPRGQGMRGEKLFF. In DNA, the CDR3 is TGTGCCAGCAGCTCACCCAGGGGACAGGGAATGAGGGGTGAAAAACTGTTTTTT.

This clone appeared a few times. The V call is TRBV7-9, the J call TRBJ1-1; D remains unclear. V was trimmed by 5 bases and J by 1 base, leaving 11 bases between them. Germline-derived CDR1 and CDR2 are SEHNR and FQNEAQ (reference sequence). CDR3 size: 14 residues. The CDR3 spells CASSTKEANTEAFF. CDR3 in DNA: TGTGCCAGCAGCACTAAGGAAGCGAACACTGAAGCTTTCTTT.

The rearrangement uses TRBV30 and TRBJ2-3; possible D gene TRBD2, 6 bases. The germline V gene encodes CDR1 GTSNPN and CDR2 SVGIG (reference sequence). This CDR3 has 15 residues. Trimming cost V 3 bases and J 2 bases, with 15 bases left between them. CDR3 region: CAWRRGSGNTDTQYF. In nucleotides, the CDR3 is TGTGCCTGGAGGCGGGGAAGCGGAAACACAGATACGCAGTATTTT.

Here the CDR3 DNA reads TGTGCCAGCAGCTTGGACAGGCACAATGAGCAGTTCTTC. Translation gives CASSLDRHNEQFF. The V and J genes are TRBV5-4 and TRBJ2-1; D might be TRBD1 (5 bases). V gave up 0 bases and J gave up 5 bases, with 6 bases separating them. Germline assignment: CDR1 SGHNT and CDR2 YYREEE (reference sequence). The CDR3 length is 13 residues.

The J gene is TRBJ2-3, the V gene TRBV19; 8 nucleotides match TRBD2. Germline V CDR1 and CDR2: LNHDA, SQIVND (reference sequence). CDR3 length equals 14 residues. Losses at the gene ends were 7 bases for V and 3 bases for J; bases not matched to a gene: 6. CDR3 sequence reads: CASKVRGGTDTQYF. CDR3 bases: TGTGCCAGTAAGGTACGGGGGGGTACAGATACGCAGTATTTT. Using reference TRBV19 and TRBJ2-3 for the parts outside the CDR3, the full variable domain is DGGITQSPKYLFRKEGQNVTLSCEQNLNHDAMYWYRQDPGQGLRLIYYSQIVNDFQKGDIAEGYSVSREKKESFPLTVTSAQKNPTAFYLCASKVRGGTDTQYFGPGTRLTVL.

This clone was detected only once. CDR3 DNA: TGTGCCAGCAGTTCCACGGGGGAGACCCAGTACTTC. Translated, it gives CASSSTGETQYF. The chain has TRBV6-5 and TRBJ2-5; D may be TRBD2 (5 bases). With 4 bases removed from V and 5 bases from J, the gap between germline ends came to 8 bases. Germline assignment: CDR1 MNHEY and CDR2 SVGAGI. The CDR3 totals 12 residues.

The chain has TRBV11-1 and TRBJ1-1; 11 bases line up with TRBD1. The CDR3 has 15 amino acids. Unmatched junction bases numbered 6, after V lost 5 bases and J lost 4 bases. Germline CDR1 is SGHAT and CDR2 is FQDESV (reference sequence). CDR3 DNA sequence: TGTGCCAGCAGCCGCCGGGACAGGGGGTTCACTGAAGCTTTCTTT. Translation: CASSRRDRGFTEAFF.

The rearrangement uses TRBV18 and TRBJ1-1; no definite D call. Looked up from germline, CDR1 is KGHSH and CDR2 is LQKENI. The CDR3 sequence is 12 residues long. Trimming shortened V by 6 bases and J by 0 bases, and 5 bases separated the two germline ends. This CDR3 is CASSDLNTEAFF. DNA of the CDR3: TGTGCCAGCTCGGACTTGAACACTGAAGCTTTCTTT.

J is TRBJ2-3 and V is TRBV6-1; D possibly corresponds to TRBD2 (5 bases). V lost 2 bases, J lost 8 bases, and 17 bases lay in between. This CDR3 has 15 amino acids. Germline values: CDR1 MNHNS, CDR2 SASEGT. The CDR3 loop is CASSERRTAQGTQYF. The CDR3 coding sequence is TGTGCCAGCAGTGAAAGGAGGACGGCACAAGGTACGCAGTATTTT.

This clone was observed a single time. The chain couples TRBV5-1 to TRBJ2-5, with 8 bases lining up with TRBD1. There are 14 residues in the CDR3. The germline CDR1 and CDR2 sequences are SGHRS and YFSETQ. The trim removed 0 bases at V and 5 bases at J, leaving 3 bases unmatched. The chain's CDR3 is CASSLGTGRETQYF. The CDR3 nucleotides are TGCGCCAGCAGCTTGGGGACAGGGAGGGAGACCCAGTACTTC. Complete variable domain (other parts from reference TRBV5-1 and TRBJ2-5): KAGVTQTPRYLIKTRGQQVTLSCSPISGHRSVSWYQQTPGQGLQFLFEYFSETQRNKGNFPGRFSGRQFSNSRSEMNVSTLELGDSALYLCASSLGTGRETQYFGPGTRLLVL.

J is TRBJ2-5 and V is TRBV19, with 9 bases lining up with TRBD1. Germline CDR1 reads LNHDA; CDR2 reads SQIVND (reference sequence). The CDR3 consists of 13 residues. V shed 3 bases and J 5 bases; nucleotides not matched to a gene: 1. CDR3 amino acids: CASSIGTGETQYF. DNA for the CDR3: TGTGCCAGTAGTATCGGGACAGGGGAGACCCAGTACTTC.

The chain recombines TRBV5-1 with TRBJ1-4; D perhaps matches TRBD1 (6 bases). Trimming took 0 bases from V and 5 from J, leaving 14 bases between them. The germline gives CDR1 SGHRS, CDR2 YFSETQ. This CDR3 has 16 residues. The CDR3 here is CASSLAPPGTNEKLFF. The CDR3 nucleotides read TGCGCCAGCAGCTTGGCCCCCCCGGGGACAAATGAAAAACTGTTTTTT.

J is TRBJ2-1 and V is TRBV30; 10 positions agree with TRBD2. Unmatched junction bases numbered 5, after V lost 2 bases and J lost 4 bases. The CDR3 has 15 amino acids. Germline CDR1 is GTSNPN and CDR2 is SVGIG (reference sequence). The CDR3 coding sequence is TGTGCCTGGAGTAAAGGACTAGCGGTATACAATGAGCAGTTCTTC. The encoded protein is CAWSKGLAVYNEQFF.